The 21 T cell receptor beta chains given below trace back to one sample, sequenced in a study of blood T cell repertoires in COVID-19 (dated by TCRdb to about 2020). The library was made by the immunoSEQ multiplex PCR assay. TCRdb provides this immuneACCESS table in a form limited to in-frame rearrangements. Some clones are lacking; in checked studies, under half of them reflect an unresolved V gene, and why the rest are absent is not known. The sample table lists fewer than 150,000 clones, approximately 78% of them with a count of one. The ten largest clonotypes hold around 4% of the sample. The sequenced sample consisted of peripheral blood. The receptors come from a woman of 80 years or more with acute or convalescent COVID-19.

In DNA form, the CDR3 reads TGTGCCAGCACCTATAACGGAGGGGACACTGAAGCTTTCTTT. Translating it yields CASTYNGGDTEAFF. The chain uses TRBV11-2 and TRBJ1-1, with a weak D call TRBD1 (5 bases). Germline V lookup: CDR1 SGHAT, CDR2 FQNNGV. V was trimmed by 7 bases and J by 3 bases, leaving 15 bases between them. The CDR3 loop spans 14 amino acids.

V is TRBV5-8 and J is TRBJ1-2; D perhaps matches TRBD1 (6 bases). The CDR3 spans 15 residues. The germline V gene has CDR1 SGHTS and CDR2 YDEGEE. V was shortened by 4 bases and J by 4 bases, with 17 bases between the two germline ends. The CDR3 is CASSALGGFGYGYTF. In nucleotides, the CDR3 is TGTGCCAGCAGCGCGTTAGGGGGATTTGGCTATGGCTACACCTTC. Full variable domain (missing parts from reference TRBV5-8 and TRBJ1-2): EAGVTQSPTHLIKTRGQQATLRCSPISGHTSVYWYQQALGLGLQFLLWYDEGEERNRGNFPPRFSGRQFPNYSSELNVNALELEDSALYLCASSALGGFGYGYTFGSGTRLTVV.

This clone was counted between two and nine times. This sequence joins TRBV28 and TRBJ1-3, with D perhaps TRBD1 (5 bases). Germline lookup yields CDR1 MDHEN and CDR2 SYDVKM. The CDR3 extends over 16 amino acids. V was cut by 7 bases and J by 0 bases, with 16 bases left in between. As DNA, the CDR3 is TGTGCCAGCACCCCCCCGGGGGTAAGCTCTGGAAACACCATATATTTT. This codes for CASTPPGVSSGNTIYF.

As regards this clone: The same CDR3 is also encoded by other DNA sequences in this sample. The chain joins TRBV5-4 to TRBJ2-5; TRBD1 agrees at 10 bases. CDR1 and CDR2 from the germline V gene are SGHNT and YYREEE (reference sequence). V lost 4 bases and J lost 4; bases outside the gene matches: 7. The CDR3 has 15 amino acids. CDR3: CASSARDRGGETQYF. The CDR3 DNA is TGTGCCAGCAGCGCCCGGGACAGGGGAGGAGAGACCCAGTACTTC.

The rearrangement links TRBV10-3 to TRBJ2-1, with 10 bases lining up with TRBD2. V dropped 6 bases and J dropped 6; count of bases not matched to a gene: 8. The CDR3 is made up of 15 amino acids. The germline CDR1 and CDR2 sequences are ENHRY and SYGVKD. CDR3 DNA sequence: TGTGCCATCAGAACCCTAGCGGGAGCCGGCAATGAGCAGTTCTTC. It yields the protein CAIRTLAGAGNEQFF.

The rearrangement joins TRBV7-2 to TRBJ1-2; D unclear. The CDR3 loop spans 15 amino acids. Trimming cost V 5 bases and J 4 bases, with 17 bases left between them. Germline assignment: CDR1 SGHTA and CDR2 FQGNSA. DNA of the CDR3: TGTGCCAGCAGCCCGAAACGAGAGTTGGTCTATGGCTACACCTTC. It specifies CASSPKRELVYGYTF. The full variable domain, with the rest looked up from reference TRBV7-2 and TRBJ1-2, is GAGVSQSPSNKVTEKGKDVELRCDPISGHTALYWYRQSLGQGLEFLIYFQGNSAPDKSGLPSDRFSAERTGGSVSTLTIQRTQQEDSAVYLCASSPKRELVYGYTFGSGTRLTVV.

The J gene is TRBJ2-1, the V gene TRBV28; no firm D call. Germline assignment: CDR1 MDHEN and CDR2 SYDVKM. V was shortened by 1 base and J by 10 bases, with 5 bases between the two germline ends. The CDR3 has 11 residues. For the CDR3, the DNA is TGTGCCAGCAGTTTATACACGGAGCAGTTCTTC. Translated: CASSLYTEQFF.

This chain uses TRBV5-1 with TRBJ2-6; D gene unclear. Germline CDR1 SGHRS, CDR2 YFSETQ. The V end was cut by 1 base, the J end by 0 bases, with 5 bases between. The CDR3 runs 15 residues. The CDR3 is CASSLFFSGANVLTF. CDR3 nucleotide sequence: TGCGCCAGCAGCTTGTTCTTCTCTGGGGCCAACGTCCTGACTTTC.

This chain links TRBV4-2 with TRBJ2-5; TRBD2 matches 10 bases. This CDR3 comprises 16 residues. The ends lost 0 bases at V and 5 bases at J; junction bases unmatched: 6. Germline lookup yields CDR1 LGHNA and CDR2 YNFKEQ. The chain's CDR3 is CASSQDWTSGRETQYF. CDR3 DNA: TGTGCCAGCAGCCAAGACTGGACTAGCGGACGGGAGACCCAGTACTTC.

The rearrangement uses TRBV9 and TRBJ2-2; 9 nucleotides line up with TRBD2. V lost 1 base, J lost 6 bases, and 1 base stayed unmatched. The germline V gene has CDR1 SGDLS and CDR2 YYNGEE. This CDR3 has 14 amino acids. The CDR3 is CASSVRGRAGELFF. The CDR3, as DNA: TGTGCCAGCAGCGTACGCGGGAGGGCCGGGGAGCTGTTTTTT.

The CDR3 bases are TGTGCCAGCAGCTTAAAGCGAGGCGGGAGCTACACCTTC. Translation: CASSLKRGGSYTF. The chain is built from TRBV7-3 and TRBJ1-2; D uncertain. The length of the CDR3 is 13 residues. Germline V lookup: CDR1 SGHTA, CDR2 FQGTGA. Trimming stripped 1 base from V and 9 bases from J, with 12 bases between.

This chain links TRBV28 with TRBJ1-5; D call uncertain. The CDR3 loop spans 14 amino acids. Trimming took off 4 bases at V and 4 bases at J, with 11 bases between the two ends. The germline CDR1 and CDR2 sequences are MDHEN and SYDVKM. The CDR3 protein is CASSSLAVNQPQHF. The CDR3 DNA reads as TGTGCCAGCAGTTCGCTTGCAGTTAATCAGCCCCAGCATTTT.

V is TRBV6-5 and J is TRBJ1-1; weak D call: TRBD1 (5 bases). The CDR3 covers 13 residues. V lost 9 bases and J lost 6, with 17 bases in between. CDR1 MNHEY and CDR2 SVGAGI come from the germline V gene. CDR3: CASKPQGFAEAFF. For the CDR3, the DNA is TGTGCCAGTAAACCTCAGGGTTTCGCTGAAGCTTTCTTT.

The chain couples TRBV5-1 to TRBJ2-1, with 10 bases that match TRBD2. The germline gives CDR1 SGHRS, CDR2 YFSETQ. This CDR3 is built from 17 residues. V dropped 4 bases and J dropped 4; count of bases not matched to a gene: 11. CDR3 coding DNA: TGCGCCAGCAGCACTCTAGCGGGAGCGGTCCTTTACAATGAGCAGTTCTTC. This translates into CASSTLAGAVLYNEQFF.

The sample holds many counts of this clone. V is TRBV7-3 and J is TRBJ2-1; 8 bases are shared with TRBD2. The length of the CDR3 is 13 residues. With 0 bases clipped from V and 10 bases from J, the junction kept 2 bases outside the gene matches. Germline-derived CDR1 and CDR2 are SGHTA and FQGTGA. The CDR3 region is CASSLTGTREQFF. The CDR3 region has the DNA TGTGCCAGCAGCTTAACCGGGACTAGAGAGCAGTTCTTC. The variable domain in full, with the rest retrieved from reference TRBV7-3 and TRBJ2-1, is GAGVSQTPSNKVTEKGKYVELRCDPISGHTALYWYRQSLGQGPEFLIYFQGTGAADDSGLPNDRFFAVRPEGSVSTLKIQRTERGDSAVYLCASSLTGTREQFFGPGTRLTVL.

This sequence joins TRBV4-1 and TRBJ2-7; 7 bases agree with TRBD1. The J segment lost 4 bases and the V segment lost 4 bases, leaving 10 bases of the junction unmatched. CDR3 size: 15 residues. CDR1 is MGHRA and CDR2 is YSYEKL in the germline V gene. CDR3 amino acids: CASSPRTGSGYEQYF. In nucleotides, the CDR3 is TGCGCCAGCAGCCCGAGGACAGGATCGGGATACGAGCAGTACTTC.

This clone occurred many times. This sequence joins TRBV11-1 and TRBJ2-5, with a tentative D call TRBD1 (6 bases). CDR3 length: 14 residues. Trimming took 5 bases from V and 1 from J, leaving 11 bases between them. Germline CDR1 reads SGHAT; CDR2 reads FQDESV (reference sequence). The CDR3 nucleotides are TGTGCCAGCAGCCAGGGGACGGCCCAAGAGACCCAGTACTTC. It yields the protein CASSQGTAQETQYF. Full variable domain (outside the CDR3, taken from reference TRBV11-1 and TRBJ2-5): EAEVAQSPRYKITEKSQAVAFWCDPISGHATLYWYRQILGQGPELLVQFQDESVVDDSQLPKDRFSAERLKGVDSTLKIQPAELGDSAMYLCASSQGTAQETQYFGPGTRLLVL.

This clone was seen a single time. This chain connects TRBV19 to TRBJ1-5; D uncertain. Looked up from germline, CDR1 is LNHDA and CDR2 is SQIVND (reference sequence). The V and J ends lost 7 bases and 2 bases respectively, with 12 bases between them. The CDR3 runs 14 residues. DNA of the CDR3: TGTGCCAGTACCTGGTCGGGAGGCAATCAGCCCCAGCATTTT. This codes for CASTWSGGNQPQHF. Complete variable domain (other parts from reference TRBV19 and TRBJ1-5): DGGITQSPKYLFRKEGQNVTLSCEQNLNHDAMYWYRQDPGQGLRLIYYSQIVNDFQKGDIAEGYSVSREKKESFPLTVTSAQKNPTAFYLCASTWSGGNQPQHFGDGTRLSIL.

This rearrangement joins TRBV9 to TRBJ1-3; D uncertain. Germline CDR1 SGDLS, CDR2 YYNGEE. The CDR3 runs to 13 residues. Trimming cost V 1 base and J 0 bases, with 2 bases left between them. The CDR3, as DNA: TGTGCCAGCAGCGTACACTCTGGAAACACCATATATTTT. Amino acids: CASSVHSGNTIYF.

CDR3 in DNA: TGTGCCAGCCAAGGACAGGCGAGCTACGAGCAGTACTTC. This translates into CASQGQASYEQYF. The chain couples TRBV6-1 to TRBJ2-7, with 7 bases that match TRBD1. The germline V gene encodes CDR1 MNHNS and CDR2 SASEGT. J gave up 3 bases and V 8 bases, and 7 bases lay outside the gene matches. This CDR3 has 13 amino acids.

The chain recombines TRBV27 with TRBJ2-7; 7 positions match TRBD2. The CDR3 covers 13 residues. The trim removed 5 bases at V and 3 bases at J, leaving 4 bases unmatched. Germline V CDR1 and CDR2: MNHEY, SMNVEV (reference sequence). CDR3 nucleotides: TGTGCCAGCAGTCTCGGACTAGTCTACGAGCAGTACTTC. It encodes CASSLGLVYEQYF.